This T cell receptor beta chain appears in the sequencing data of a study of T-cell memory formation after mild COVID-19. Whole-study findings and limits: Contracting clones from day 15 to 85 had balanced CD4/CD8; later expanders favoured CD4+.

A note on this clonotype: Its matching antigen is unknown.

TCRdb redid the calling of the 5' RACE reads with MiXCR, one entry per CDR3 protein. This repertoire shows 300,000 to 400,000 distinct CDR3 sequences, roughly an eighth found once; its top ten account for roughly 20%. Trimming removed 4 bases from V and 3 bases from J; junction bases left unmatched: 14. The CDR3 contains 17 residues. Germline CDR1 reads LGHNA; CDR2 reads YNFKEQ. The rearrangement uses TRBV4-2 and TRBJ1-1, with TRBD1 matching over 7 bases. The sample comprised PBMCs or a T cell subset sorted from them (not recorded which). The receptor was isolated from a man in his late teens or twenties who had mild COVID-19 (a few samples of this study predate the infection). Cell type and time point are not known. The CDR3 DNA reads TGTGCCAGCAGCCCGCGCTCCACAGGGGCGGGGGACACTGAAGCTTTCTTT. This encodes CASSPRSTGAGDTEAFF.